Below, one T cell receptor (beta chain) is given with its context. The sample belongs to a study of blood T cell repertoires in COVID-19. Study-level background: COVID-19 samples, acute and convalescent, were from the United States, Italy and Spain. Nucleic acid was either cDNA or gDNA, and it came from T cells, B-cell-depleted T cells, or PBMCs.

In germline, CDR1 is SGHRS, CDR2 YFSETQ. V shed 4 bases and J 3 bases; nucleotides not matched to a gene: 4. CDR3 length equals 14 residues. Per the study methods: Cell counts per sample came from amplifying reference gene primers. Sequencing was performed with immunoSEQ multiplex PCR; in TCRdb, only in-frame clones are kept and a portion is missing. V and J calls and clone size are given by that table; D and trimming were obtained from the DNA. The sample has 59,000 or so clones; around 67% are singletons. The sample comprised peripheral blood. This chain joins TRBV5-1 and TRBJ1-3; TRBD1 agrees at 7 bases. This receptor was obtained from a woman in her forties or fifties with active or convalescent COVID-19. The CDR3 region has the DNA TGCGCCAGCAGCGAGGGGGCGCATGGAAACACCATATATTTT. It encodes CASSEGAHGNTIYF.